The 14 T cell receptor beta chains presented below share a single source sample, sequenced in a study of T cell changes during pregnancy in multiple sclerosis. Some clones are missing from TCRdb's copy, which holds only in-frame ones; the method was immunoSEQ multiplex PCR. The repertoire has more than 50,000 clones, roughly 89% of them found once; the top ten carry about 0.5%. The sample consisted of CD4+ T cells from peripheral blood mononuclear cells, taken after pregnancy. All receptors derive from a female donor in good health, enrolled as a control in a pregnancy study.

The chain has TRBV19 and TRBJ1-5; 7 nucleotides match TRBD1. CDR1 is LNHDA and CDR2 is SQIVND in the germline V gene (reference sequence). Trimming removed 2 bases from V and 6 bases from J; junction bases left unmatched: 4. CDR3 length: 14 residues. CDR3 loop: CASSITKGAQPQHF. The CDR3 DNA reads as TGTGCCAGTAGTATAACAAAGGGGGCTCAGCCCCAGCATTTT.

The CDR3 nucleotides are TGTGCCTGGAAATCGAGCCAGGGTCGCACAGATACGCAGTATTTT. Its protein product is CAWKSSQGRTDTQYF. J is TRBJ2-3 and V is TRBV30; D might be TRBD1 (5 bases). Germline V lookup: CDR1 GTSNPN, CDR2 SVGIG (reference sequence). This CDR3 has 15 amino acids. Trimming removed 4 bases at V and 1 base at J, with 15 bases between.

This sequence joins TRBV7-2 and TRBJ2-2; 10 bases fit TRBD1. The CDR3 consists of 16 residues. The germline CDR1 and CDR2 sequences are SGHTA and FQGNSA. With 3 bases clipped from V and 3 bases from J, the junction kept 4 bases outside the gene matches. CDR3 loop: CASSFPTGGDTGELFF. For the CDR3, the DNA is TGTGCCAGCAGCTTCCCGACAGGGGGCGACACCGGGGAGCTGTTTTTT.

On this clone itself: The sample holds other DNA sequences that translate to the same CDR3. The chain employs TRBV5-1 and TRBJ1-4, with 9 nucleotides matching TRBD1. After removal of 0 bases from V and 8 bases from J, the junction contained 5 bases not matched to a gene. In germline, CDR1 is SGHRS, CDR2 YFSETQ. This CDR3 has 15 amino acids. The chain's CDR3 is CASSLEGQGWEKLFF. In nucleotides, the CDR3 is TGCGCCAGCAGCTTGGAAGGACAGGGGTGGGAAAAACTGTTTTTT. Complete variable domain (other parts from reference TRBV5-1 and TRBJ1-4): KAGVTQTPRYLIKTRGQQVTLSCSPISGHRSVSWYQQTPGQGLQFLFEYFSETQRNKGNFPGRFSGRQFSNSRSEMNVSTLELGDSALYLCASSLEGQGWEKLFFGSGTQLSVL.

The chain links TRBV6-5 to TRBJ2-3, with 9 bases matching TRBD2. The junction had 5 bases not matched to a gene; V was cut back by 6 bases and J by 4 bases. The CDR3 totals 14 residues. The germline CDR1 and CDR2 sequences are MNHEY and SVGAGI. The CDR3 bases are TGTGCCAGCAGACCGGGACTAGCATCAGATACGCAGTATTTT. Protein product: CASRPGLASDTQYF.

The chain is built from TRBV6-1 and TRBJ2-5; possibly TRBD1 for D (6 bases). Per the germline V gene, CDR1 is MNHNS and CDR2 is SASEGT. V lost 1 base, J lost 2 bases, and 14 bases lay in between. There are 16 residues in the CDR3. CDR3 DNA sequence: TGTGCCAGCAGTGAAGTCTCCAGGGGCGCGCAAGAGACCCAGTACTTC. Residues: CASSEVSRGAQETQYF.

The chain joins TRBV10-2 to TRBJ1-2, with TRBD1 matching over 8 bases. In germline, CDR1 is WSHSY, CDR2 SAAADI. The CDR3 is 16 amino acids. V was pared by 6 bases and J by 3 bases, with 12 bases of the junction left unmatched. The CDR3 here is CASRDRVGVTDYGYTF. The CDR3 coding sequence is TGCGCCAGCAGGGACAGGGTCGGTGTAACTGACTATGGCTACACCTTC.

The CDR3 coding sequence is TGTGCCTGGAGTGCTAACAGGGGAGTGAGTGAAAAACTGTTTTTT. As protein: CAWSANRGVSEKLFF. The chain has TRBV30 and TRBJ1-4; 7 bases agree with TRBD1. Germline loops: CDR1 GTSNPN, CDR2 SVGIG (reference sequence). The CDR3 totals 15 residues. The trim removed 1 base at V and 7 bases at J, leaving 9 bases unmatched.

The CDR3 sequence: CASSIAGGGTEAFF. The CDR3 coding sequence is TGTGCCAGTAGTATAGCCGGGGGGGGCACTGAAGCTTTCTTT. This rearrangement joins TRBV19 to TRBJ1-1; D is possibly TRBD1 (5 bases). Germline values: CDR1 LNHDA, CDR2 SQIVND (reference sequence). Trimming pared 1 base from V and 4 bases from J, leaving 10 bases between. The CDR3 covers 14 residues.

V gene TRBV5-1 combines with J gene TRBJ1-2; TRBD1 is a possible D gene (5 bases). The V gene lost 0 bases and the J gene lost 4 bases, with 10 bases spanning the gap. CDR1 is SGHRS, CDR2 YFSETQ, per germline. The CDR3 totals 14 residues. The CDR3 loop is CASSLDAGPYGYTF. The DNA of the CDR3 is TGCGCCAGCAGCTTGGATGCAGGGCCCTATGGCTACACCTTC.

This chain uses TRBV4-3 with TRBJ2-1; 14 bases align to TRBD2. The CDR3 extends over 20 amino acids. Losses at the gene ends were 0 bases for V and 9 bases for J; bases not matched to a gene: 16. Per the germline V gene, CDR1 is LGHNA and CDR2 is YSLEER. The CDR3 sequence is CASSQDRTSGGRGWVSEQFF. CDR3 sequence (DNA): TGCGCCAGCAGCCAAGATAGGACTAGCGGGGGGCGGGGCTGGGTGAGTGAGCAGTTCTTC.

The chain carries TRBV30 and TRBJ1-3; a possible D gene is TRBD1 (5 bases). Trimming pared 0 bases from V and 4 bases from J, leaving 10 bases between. Germline-derived CDR1 and CDR2 are GTSNPN and SVGIG (reference sequence). The CDR3 has 14 amino acids. In nucleotides, the CDR3 is TGTGCCTGGAGTGTAGGAGGGGCGGGAAACACCATATATTTT. It encodes CAWSVGGAGNTIYF. Drawing the rest from reference TRBV30 and TRBJ1-3, the complete variable domain is SQTIHQWPATLVQPVGSPLSLECTVEGTSNPNLYWYRQAAGRGLQLLFYSVGIGQISSEVPQNLSASRPQDRQFILSSKKLLLSDSGFYLCAWSVGGAGNTIYFGEGSWLTVV.

The chain combines TRBV5-1 with TRBJ1-2; the match to TRBD1 covers 12 bases. The CDR3 spans 15 residues. Germline V CDR1 and CDR2: SGHRS, YFSETQ. Losses at the gene ends were 0 bases for V and 8 bases for J; bases not matched to a gene: 5. The CDR3 protein is CASSLAGTGGEGYTF. The CDR3 DNA is TGCGCCAGCAGCTTGGCAGGGACAGGGGGCGAAGGCTACACCTTC.

As to this clone: A junction end diverges from the germline sequence, so it may reflect a read error. V and J are TRBV9 and TRBJ2-7; TRBD1 is a possible D gene (6 bases). The CDR3 runs to 14 residues. Germline V gene sequence: CDR1 SGDLS, CDR2 YYNGEE. CDR3 DNA: TGTGCCAGCAGCACCCGGGACATATCCTCCGAGCAGTACTTC. Its protein product is CASSTRDISSEQYF.